This TCR beta chain was sequenced in a study of T cell changes during pregnancy in multiple sclerosis. Repertoires were generated with immunoSEQ multiplex PCR, while TCRdb's copy carries only in-frame clones and drops some. Of approximately 45,000 clones in the sample, roughly 93% were seen once. Germline CDR1 SGHVS, CDR2 FQNEAQ. There are 14 residues in the CDR3. Unmatched junction bases numbered 0, after V lost 3 bases and J lost 2 bases. This specimen was CD4+ T cells from peripheral blood mononuclear cells, taken in the second trimester of pregnancy. V usage is TRBV7-8 and J usage is TRBJ1-5, with 8 bases aligning to TRBD1. The sequence was collected from a female donor in good health, enrolled as a control in a pregnancy study. CDR3 DNA sequence: TGTGCCAGCAGCTTGGACAGGGGCAATCAGCCCCAGCATTTT. Residues: CASSLDRGNQPQHF. Using reference TRBV7-8 and TRBJ1-5 for the parts outside the CDR3, the full variable domain is GAGVSQSPRYKVAKRGQDVALRCDPISGHVSLFWYQQALGQGPEFLTYFQNEAQLDKSGLPSDRFFAERPEGSVSTLKIQRTQQEDSAVYLCASSLDRGNQPQHFGDGTRLSIL.